The clone carrying this T cell receptor beta chain has more than one count but fewer than ten. Its antigen is currently unknown. The CDR3 extends over 14 amino acids. Trimming removed 3 bases from V and 3 bases from J, with 13 bases in between. Germline V CDR1 and CDR2: DFQATT, SNEGSKA (reference sequence). The sample is drawn from a study of T cells after yellow fever vaccination. The study's findings and limits: Some clonotypes, a small share, were shared between CD4 and CD8 compartments. The booster saw the reappearance of most primary-vaccination clones (nearly 98% CD4, 88% CD8).

UMIs were added to TCR cDNA along with a universal primer site when it was made by 5'RACE template switching. TCRdb analysed the 5' RACE reads with MiXCR anew, one entry per CDR3 protein. The table shows about 630,000 distinct CDR3 sequences, with 9% to 15% occurring only once. This sequence was found in a man aged 30 to 45 who received the YFV17D yellow fever vaccine. Material: PBMCs, obtained on the day of the yellow fever booster vaccination. V gene TRBV20-1 combines with J gene TRBJ2-3; TRBD1 is a possible D gene (6 bases). The CDR3 DNA reads as TGCAGTGCTAGCGCCAGGGGAGTGACAGATACGCAGTATTTT. Amino acids: CSASARGVTDTQYF.